These 25 T cell receptor beta chains share one sample of origin, sequenced in a study of blood T cell repertoires in COVID-19. Some clones are missing from TCRdb's copy, which holds only in-frame ones; the method was immunoSEQ multiplex PCR. The table shows fewer than 50,000 clones, with 86% occurring only once. The sequenced sample consisted of peripheral blood. The receptors shown here come from a human donor in a cohort sampled during active COVID-19.

The table lists this clone with a few counts. Other nucleotide sequences in the sample specify the same CDR3. This chain uses TRBV19 with TRBJ2-7, with 7 bases identical to TRBD1. Germline CDR1 is LNHDA and CDR2 is SQIVND (reference sequence). The CDR3 has 13 residues. The V segment lost 3 bases and the J segment 6 bases; nucleotides outside the gene matches: 5. CDR3 coding DNA: TGTGCCAGTAGTATCAAGGGGGCGTCCGAGCAGTACTTC. Its translation: CASSIKGASEQYF. The full variable domain, with the rest looked up from reference TRBV19 and TRBJ2-7, is DGGITQSPKYLFRKEGQNVTLSCEQNLNHDAMYWYRQDPGQGLRLIYYSQIVNDFQKGDIAEGYSVSREKKESFPLTVTSAQKNPTAFYLCASSIKGASEQYFGPGTRLTVT.

Turning to this clone: The junction does not match germline at one end; this may be a read error. The V gene is TRBV12-5, the J gene TRBJ1-3, with TRBD1 matching 8 bases. The CDR3 extends over 19 amino acids. The germline V gene has CDR1 LGHNT and CDR2 FRNRAP. CDR3 sequence reads: CAGGFPILGQGNSGNTIYF. CDR3 DNA: TGTGCTGGTGGTTTCCCTATTCTAGGACAGGGAAACTCTGGAAACACCATATATTTT.

The sample holds one count of this clone. The CDR3 DNA follows: TGCAGCGTTGTCGTTTACAGGGGGCCGAATCAGCCCCAGCATTTT. This encodes CSVVVYRGPNQPQHF. The chain employs TRBV29-1 and TRBJ1-5; 9 bases are shared with TRBD1. There are 15 residues in the CDR3. Germline V gene data show CDR1 as SQVTM and CDR2 as ANQGSEA. The ends lost 4 bases at V and 4 bases at J; junction bases unmatched: 8.

V and J are TRBV20-1 and TRBJ2-7; TRBD2 aligns across 7 bases. The ends lost 3 bases at V and 6 bases at J; junction bases unmatched: 8. The CDR3 is made up of 13 amino acids. Germline V CDR1 and CDR2: DFQATT, SNEGSKA (reference sequence). The CDR3 nucleotides are TGCAGTGCTAGTAGGGGACTACAAGGCGAGCAGTACTTC. Amino acids: CSASRGLQGEQYF.

J is TRBJ1-6 and V is TRBV9, with TRBD1 matching 8 bases. The V gene end was trimmed by 3 bases and the J gene end by 7 bases; junction bases not matched to a gene: 9. This CDR3 is 16 amino acids long. Germline lookup yields CDR1 SGDLS and CDR2 YYNGEE. The CDR3 region is CASSARGGQGNSPLHF. CDR3 nucleotides: TGTGCCAGCAGCGCTAGGGGAGGACAGGGAAATTCACCCCTCCACTTT. The full variable domain, completed using reference TRBV9 and TRBJ1-6, is DSGVTQTPKHLITATGQRVTLRCSPRSGDLSVYWYQQSLDQGLQFLIQYYNGEERAKGNILERFSAQQFPDLHSELNLSSLELGDSALYFCASSARGGQGNSPLHFGNGTRLTVT.

V and J are TRBV5-1 and TRBJ2-3; D may be TRBD2 (5 bases). Trimming left V 0 bases short and J 4 bases short, with 9 bases between. The CDR3 contains 14 residues. Germline CDR1 is SGHRS and CDR2 is YFSETQ. Here the CDR3 reads CASSLDGGPDTQYF. In nucleotides, the CDR3 is TGCGCCAGCAGCTTGGATGGCGGGCCAGATACGCAGTATTTT.

Only a few counts were recorded for this clone. The chain recombines TRBV7-9 with TRBJ2-7, with 10 bases matching TRBD2. The CDR3 extends over 15 amino acids. J lost 5 bases, V lost 3 bases, and 7 bases had no gene match. CDR1 SEHNR and CDR2 FQNEAQ come from the germline V gene (reference sequence). As DNA, the CDR3 is TGTGCCAGCAGCTTCACAGCGGGAGGGCTTGACGAGCAGTACTTC. Its protein product is CASSFTAGGLDEQYF.

This sequence joins TRBV25-1 and TRBJ2-5; 9 nucleotides align to TRBD1. The CDR3 loop spans 15 amino acids. V trimming: 4 bases; J trimming: 2 bases; junction bases outside the gene matches: 5. The germline gives CDR1 MGHDK, CDR2 SYGVNS. The CDR3 nucleotides read TGTGCCAGCAGTGGGACAGGGGAAAATCAAGAGACCCAGTACTTC. This codes for CASSGTGENQETQYF.

There are a few counts of this clone. The rearrangement joins TRBV11-2 to TRBJ2-1; 13 bases map to TRBD2. The CDR3 has 19 amino acids. Germline V gene data show CDR1 as SGHAT and CDR2 as FQNNGV. Trimming at V came to 1 base and at J to 4 bases, leaving 10 bases not matched to a gene. CDR3 DNA: TGTGCCAGCAGCTTAGGAGTAGGACTAGCGGGAGTTAAGTACAATGAGCAGTTCTTC. Its protein product is CASSLGVGLAGVKYNEQFF.

The genes are TRBV20-1 and TRBJ2-2; D unresolved. CDR3 size: 13 residues. The ends were cut back, 3 bases at V and 0 bases at J, with 5 bases in the middle. Germline V gives CDR1 DFQATT, CDR2 SNEGSKA (reference sequence). CDR3 in amino acids: CSASPANTGELFF. The CDR3 bases are TGCAGTGCTAGTCCTGCGAACACCGGGGAGCTGTTTTTT.

The chain employs TRBV5-6 and TRBJ1-6; 8 bases align to TRBD1. The trim removed 1 base at V and 7 bases at J, leaving 7 bases unmatched. This CDR3 is 16 amino acids long. Germline CDR1 and CDR2: SGHDT and YYEEEE. The DNA for the CDR3 is TGTGCCAGCAGCTTGTTCCAGGGGGCGGGAAATTCACCCCTCCACTTT. Translated: CASSLFQGAGNSPLHF.

V and J are TRBV10-3 and TRBJ1-4; TRBD1 aligns across 7 bases. CDR1 is ENHRY, CDR2 SYGVKD, per germline. Trimming at V came to 3 bases and at J to 4 bases, leaving 5 bases not matched to a gene. The CDR3 loop spans 15 amino acids. The CDR3 DNA reads TGTGCCATCAGTGAAACAGGGGCGCTTAATGAAAAACTGTTTTTT. Protein product: CAISETGALNEKLFF.

Comments on this clone: One end of the junction fails to match germline, which may point to a read error. V usage is TRBV5-6 and J usage is TRBJ1-2; TRBD1 matches 7 bases. Germline assignment: CDR1 SGHDT and CDR2 YYEEEE. The CDR3 is made up of 18 amino acids. For the CDR3, the DNA is TGTGCCAGCAGCTTGAGAGGGGTTCAAACGACAGGGCACTACGGCTACACCTTC. This sequence encodes CASSLRGVQTTGHYGYTF.

The gene calls are TRBV15 and TRBJ2-1; TRBD2 matches at 10 bases. The CDR3 is made up of 15 amino acids. CDR1 LNHNV and CDR2 YYDKDF come from the germline V gene (reference sequence). V trimming: 0 bases; J trimming: 4 bases; junction bases outside the gene matches: 0. The CDR3 nucleotides read TGTGCCACCAGCAGAGAACTAGCGGGGTACAATGAGCAGTTCTTC. Amino acids: CATSRELAGYNEQFF.

V and J are TRBV9 and TRBJ2-6, with D maybe TRBD2 (6 bases). The CDR3 spans 15 residues. Trimming took 6 bases from V and 1 from J, leaving 11 bases between them. Germline CDR1 and CDR2: SGDLS and YYNGEE. Here the CDR3 DNA reads TGTGCCAGCACCGTGGGGGGATCTGGGGCCAACGTCCTGACTTTC. It yields the protein CASTVGGSGANVLTF.

This clone is a singleton in its sample. The chain joins TRBV21-1 to TRBJ2-1; the table's D call, TRBD1, was not checked against the DNA. TRBV21-1 is an annotated pseudogene. This CDR3 comprises 15 residues. CDR3 region: CASSDRESSYNEQFF. CDR3 coding DNA: TGTGCCAGCTCCGACAGGGAGAGCTCCTACAATGAGCAGTTCTTC.

This sequence joins TRBV6-6 and TRBJ1-1; maybe TRBD1 (6 bases). CDR1 MNHNY and CDR2 SVGAGI come from the germline V gene (reference sequence). V was clipped by 5 bases and J by 5 bases, with 15 bases between them. The CDR3 has 14 residues. CDR3: CASSRTGGKTEAFF. The CDR3 coding sequence is TGTGCCAGCAGTCGTACGGGGGGCAAAACTGAAGCTTTCTTT.

The rearrangement uses TRBV11-1 and TRBJ2-1; 8 bases match TRBD2. The V and J ends lost 3 bases and 5 bases, in that order; junction bases with no gene match: 6. Germline-derived CDR1 and CDR2 are SGHAT and FQDESV (reference sequence). The CDR3 runs 15 residues. The CDR3 sequence is CASSFSQRENNEQFF. The CDR3, as DNA: TGTGCCAGCAGCTTCTCCCAGCGGGAGAACAATGAGCAGTTCTTC.

This clone was counted once. V usage is TRBV2 and J usage is TRBJ2-1, with a possible D match to TRBD2 (6 bases). Trimming pared 6 bases from V and 6 bases from J, leaving 18 bases between. The CDR3 is 15 amino acids. Germline lookup yields CDR1 SNHLY and CDR2 FYNNEI. The CDR3 DNA reads as TGTGCCAGCAGGCCCGGGGGAAACTCATGCAATGAGCAGTTCTTC. Protein: CASRPGGNSCNEQFF.

The genes are TRBV15 and TRBJ1-5; 7 nucleotides agree with TRBD1. Germline CDR1 is LNHNV and CDR2 is YYDKDF (reference sequence). The V and J ends lost 3 bases and 0 bases, in that order; junction bases with no gene match: 11. The CDR3 runs 18 residues. The CDR3 coding sequence is TGTGCCACCAGCAGCGGTCGGGAAGGGGGCTATAGCAATCAGCCCCAGCATTTT. It encodes CATSSGREGGYSNQPQHF. Complete variable domain (other parts from reference TRBV15 and TRBJ1-5): DAMVIQNPRYQVTQFGKPVTLSCSQTLNHNVMYWYQQKSSQAPKLLFHYYDKDFNNEADTPDNFQSRRPNTSFCFLDIRSPGLGDTAMYLCATSSGREGGYSNQPQHFGDGTRLSIL.

This chain links TRBV11-2 with TRBJ1-1; D is possibly TRBD1 (5 bases). CDR3 length: 14 residues. Trimming removed 5 bases at V and 4 bases at J, with 14 bases between. Germline-derived CDR1 and CDR2 are SGHAT and FQNNGV. For the CDR3, the DNA is TGTGCCAGCAGCCTCGCGGGGGACCTCACTGAAGCTTTCTTT. Residues: CASSLAGDLTEAFF.

In this sample, this clone turned up once. The CDR3 DNA reads as TGTGCCAGCATCGAGGGAGGGGACAGGCACCAATGGACTCTTGCCGGGGAGCTGTTTTTT. Amino acid sequence: CASIEGGDRHQWTLAGELFF. This sequence joins TRBV21-1 and TRBJ2-2; the D call in the table, TRBD1, was not verified against the DNA. TRBV21-1 counts as a pseudogene. This CDR3 spans 20 amino acids.

This chain uses TRBV2 with TRBJ2-6; D unclear. The V end was cut by 0 bases, the J end by 2 bases, with 8 bases between. Germline V CDR1 and CDR2: SNHLY, FYNNEI. The CDR3 runs to 16 residues. CDR3 DNA sequence: TGTGCCAGCAGTGAAGCCCGGTTGGCTGGGGCCAACGTCCTGACTTTC. Protein sequence: CASSEARLAGANVLTF.

The rearrangement links TRBV29-1 to TRBJ1-1, with TRBD1 identical over 8 bases. This CDR3 is 14 amino acids long. Germline V CDR1 and CDR2: SQVTM, ANQGSEA. V was pared by 6 bases and J by 4 bases, with 10 bases of the junction left unmatched. CDR3 in amino acids: CSVDADRGVTEAFF. The CDR3 nucleotides are TGCAGCGTGGACGCCGACAGGGGCGTCACTGAAGCTTTCTTT.

The V gene is TRBV5-1, the J gene TRBJ2-3; 9 nucleotides align to TRBD1. The ends lost 6 bases at V and 6 bases at J; junction bases unmatched: 8. Germline lookup yields CDR1 SGHRS and CDR2 YFSETQ. The CDR3 spans 14 residues. This chain's CDR3 is CASTQGAIKDTQYF. CDR3 sequence (DNA): TGCGCCAGCACACAGGGGGCCATCAAGGATACGCAGTATTTT.